This T cell receptor (beta chain) was captured by sequencing in a study of identical twins. Template switching introduced a universal primer site, and the cDNA bore unique molecular identifiers. TCRdb passed the 5' RACE reads through MiXCR, listing each CDR3 protein once. Among some 560,000 distinct CDR3 sequences listed, approximately 10% were seen once. Study-wide results and limits: Abundant cord blood beta clonotypes carried fewer insertions; memory repertoires showed none.

The length of the CDR3 is 15 residues. V shed 2 bases and J shed 9 bases, with 17 bases lying between them. CDR1 MNHEY and CDR2 SVGAGI come from the germline V gene. Healthy Caucasians made up all donors. This clonotype was seen only a few times. Its antigen is unidentified. Separately, the same data were catalogued under a study of yellow fever vaccine responses in identical twins. That report adds: Each twin's T cell response to the vaccine was reported to look partly convergent and partly personalized.

This sequence was found in a woman between 18 and 30 years old in good health. The source material was PBMCs. The chain recombines TRBV6-5 with TRBJ2-1; no definite D call. CDR3 nucleotide sequence: TGTGCCAGCAGTTACACTTCAGGTGCTGGGATTGAGCAGTTCTTC. It is translated as CASSYTSGAGIEQFF.